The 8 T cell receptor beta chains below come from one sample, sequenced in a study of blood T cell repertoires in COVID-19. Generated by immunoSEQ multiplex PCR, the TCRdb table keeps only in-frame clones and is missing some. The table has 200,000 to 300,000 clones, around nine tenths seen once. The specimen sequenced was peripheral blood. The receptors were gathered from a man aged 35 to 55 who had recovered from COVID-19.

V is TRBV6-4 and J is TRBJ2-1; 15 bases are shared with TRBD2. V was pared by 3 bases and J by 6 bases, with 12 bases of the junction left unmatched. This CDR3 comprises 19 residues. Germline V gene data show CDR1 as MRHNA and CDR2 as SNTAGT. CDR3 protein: CASSEKIHGLAGGINEQFF. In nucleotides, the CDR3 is TGTGCCAGCAGTGAAAAAATTCACGGACTAGCGGGGGGGATCAATGAGCAGTTCTTC.

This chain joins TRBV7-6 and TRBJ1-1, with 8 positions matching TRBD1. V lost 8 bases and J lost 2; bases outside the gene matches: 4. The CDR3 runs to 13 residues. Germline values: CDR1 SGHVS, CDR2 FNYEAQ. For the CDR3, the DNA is TGTGCCAGCCAGGACAGGGCAAACACTGAAGCTTTCTTT. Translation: CASQDRANTEAFF.

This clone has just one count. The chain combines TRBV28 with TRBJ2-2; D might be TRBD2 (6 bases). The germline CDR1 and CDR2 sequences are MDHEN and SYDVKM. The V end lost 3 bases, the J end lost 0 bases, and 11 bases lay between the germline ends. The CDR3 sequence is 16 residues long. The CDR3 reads CASSLAGGANTGELFF. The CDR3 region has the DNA TGTGCCAGCAGTTTGGCCGGGGGTGCGAACACCGGGGAGCTGTTTTTT.

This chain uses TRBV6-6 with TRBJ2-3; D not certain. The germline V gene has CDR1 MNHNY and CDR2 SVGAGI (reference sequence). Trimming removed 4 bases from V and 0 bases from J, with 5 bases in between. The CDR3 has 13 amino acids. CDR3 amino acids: CASSFPSTDTQYF. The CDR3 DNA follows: TGTGCCAGCAGTTTCCCGAGCACAGATACGCAGTATTTT.

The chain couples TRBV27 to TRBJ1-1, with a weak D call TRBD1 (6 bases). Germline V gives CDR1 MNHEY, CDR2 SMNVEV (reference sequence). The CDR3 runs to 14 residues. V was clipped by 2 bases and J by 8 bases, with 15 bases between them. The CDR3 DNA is TGTGCCAGCAGTTTAAGGTGGTCGACAGGCGAAGCTTTCTTT. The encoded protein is CASSLRWSTGEAFF.

The CDR3 DNA is TGTGCCAGTAGTATAGGAGTCGGGTTACAAGAGACCCAGTACTTC. Translating gives CASSIGVGLQETQYF. The rearrangement links TRBV19 to TRBJ2-5; D gene unclear. The ends were cut back, 1 base at V and 2 bases at J, with 11 bases in the middle. The V gene's germline CDR1 is LNHDA and CDR2 SQIVND (reference sequence). The CDR3 sequence is 15 residues long.

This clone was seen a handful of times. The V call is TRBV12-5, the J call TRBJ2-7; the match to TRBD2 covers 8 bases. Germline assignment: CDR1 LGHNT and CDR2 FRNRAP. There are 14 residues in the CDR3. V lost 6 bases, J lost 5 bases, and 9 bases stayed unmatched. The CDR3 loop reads CASGLRGGRDEQYF. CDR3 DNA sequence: TGTGCTAGTGGACTACGCGGGGGGAGGGACGAGCAGTACTTC.

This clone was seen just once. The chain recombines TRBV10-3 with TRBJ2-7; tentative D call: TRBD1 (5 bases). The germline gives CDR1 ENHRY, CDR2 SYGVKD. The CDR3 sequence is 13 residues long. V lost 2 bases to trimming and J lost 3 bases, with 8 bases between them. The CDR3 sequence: CAISEGRDYEQYF. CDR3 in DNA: TGTGCCATCAGTGAGGGCAGGGACTACGAGCAGTACTTC.